These 21 T cell receptor beta chains share one sample of origin, sequenced in a study of T cell responses to AZD1222 COVID-19 vaccine. Only in-frame clones appear in the TCRdb table, and some are missing; sequencing was by immunoSEQ multiplex PCR. The table has under 100,000 clones, approximately 85% seen once; the top ten hold 9.5% to 13%. Material: peripheral blood, obtained 28 days after the second AZD1222 dose. The source of these receptors is an adult who received the AZD1222 COVID-19 vaccine.

V and J are TRBV11-3 and TRBJ2-1; D unclear. CDR1 and CDR2 (germline): SGHNT, YENEEA. The CDR3 loop spans 15 amino acids. V shed 3 bases and J shed 0 bases, with 9 bases lying between them. Here the CDR3 DNA reads TGTGCCAGCAGCTTCCAGGAGAGCTCCTACAATGAGCAGTTCTTC. It translates to CASSFQESSYNEQFF.

The chain recombines TRBV7-7 with TRBJ2-2; perhaps TRBD1 as D (5 bases). CDR3 length: 15 residues. The V gene lost 2 bases and the J gene lost 4 bases, with 11 bases spanning the gap. Per germline, CDR1 SSHAT and CDR2 FNYEAQ (reference sequence). CDR3 in DNA: TGTGCCAGCAGCTTAAATCAGGGCGGCACCGGGGAGCTGTTTTTT. Translation gives CASSLNQGGTGELFF. Full variable domain (missing parts from reference TRBV7-7 and TRBJ2-2): GAGVSQSPRYKVTKRGQDVTLRCDPISSHATLYWYQQALGQGPEFLTYFNYEAQPDKSGLPSDRFSAERPEGSISTLTIQRTEQRDSAMYRCASSLNQGGTGELFFGEGSRLTVL.

The gene calls are TRBV15 and TRBJ1-1; D is undetermined. Germline CDR1 is LNHNV and CDR2 is YYDKDF (reference sequence). The CDR3 covers 15 residues. V was clipped by 0 bases and J by 6 bases, with 14 bases between them. The CDR3 loop is CATSRDSIQAAEAFF. The DNA of the CDR3 is TGTGCCACCAGCAGAGATAGCATCCAGGCAGCTGAAGCTTTCTTT.

The CDR3 protein is CASSLNRGPDTQYF. The CDR3, as DNA: TGTGCCAGCAGCTTGAACAGGGGACCGGATACGCAGTATTTT. The J gene is TRBJ2-3, the V gene TRBV5-6; 7 nucleotides match TRBD1. The CDR3 runs 14 residues. CDR1 is SGHDT, CDR2 YYEEEE, per germline. V shed 1 base and J 6 bases; nucleotides not matched to a gene: 5.

This chain connects TRBV23-1 to TRBJ2-7; D is perhaps TRBD2 (5 bases). TRBV23-1 is assigned to the ORF class and has an uncertain function. CDR3 size: 15 residues. Trimming left V 6 bases short and J 1 base short, with 16 bases between. CDR3 in amino acids: CASRDQRPRSYEQYF. DNA of the CDR3: TGCGCCAGCAGGGATCAGCGGCCAAGATCCTACGAGCAGTACTTC.

The chain uses TRBV7-3 and TRBJ2-1; a possible D gene is TRBD1 (5 bases). The germline gives CDR1 SGHTA, CDR2 FQGTGA. Trimming cost V 2 bases and J 2 bases, with 13 bases left between them. The length of the CDR3 is 16 residues. CDR3 coding DNA: TGTGCCAGCAGCTTAGGATCAGGGATGACCTACAATGAGCAGTTCTTC. It is translated as CASSLGSGMTYNEQFF. The full variable domain, with the rest looked up from reference TRBV7-3 and TRBJ2-1, is GAGVSQTPSNKVTEKGKYVELRCDPISGHTALYWYRQSLGQGPEFLIYFQGTGAADDSGLPNDRFFAVRPEGSVSTLKIQRTERGDSAVYLCASSLGSGMTYNEQFFGPGTRLTVL.

V gene TRBV7-3 combines with J gene TRBJ2-5; D unresolved. V shed 2 bases and J shed 8 bases, with 12 bases lying between them. Germline V gene data show CDR1 as SGHTA and CDR2 as FQGTGA. The CDR3 is 13 amino acids. The CDR3 is CASSLSGQGTQYF. The CDR3 DNA sequence: TGTGCCAGCAGCTTATCCGGTCAAGGTACCCAGTACTTC.

The chain couples TRBV7-2 to TRBJ1-1; D gene unclear. The germline V gene has CDR1 SGHTA and CDR2 FQGNSA. This CDR3 comprises 17 residues. Trimming shortened V by 5 bases and J by 0 bases, and 19 bases separated the two germline ends. As DNA, the CDR3 is TGTGCCAGCAGCCCCCTCGGGAGTTTAAGTATGAACACTGAAGCTTTCTTT. This sequence encodes CASSPLGSLSMNTEAFF.

This chain links TRBV11-3 with TRBJ1-2; the D is unclear. The CDR3 sequence is 15 residues long. Germline V gene sequence: CDR1 SGHNT, CDR2 YENEEA. V lost 5 bases to trimming and J lost 4 bases, with 17 bases between them. CDR3 region: CASSPLGSDPYGYTF. The CDR3 DNA reads TGTGCCAGCAGCCCTTTAGGTTCAGACCCCTATGGCTACACCTTC.

The V call is TRBV19, the J call TRBJ1-5, with D perhaps TRBD1 (5 bases). The germline V gene encodes CDR1 LNHDA and CDR2 SQIVND (reference sequence). Trimming shortened V by 2 bases and J by 7 bases, and 12 bases separated the two germline ends. This CDR3 spans 14 amino acids. CDR3 sequence (DNA): TGTGCCAGTAGTATACCCGACAGAATACAGCCCCAGCATTTT. This translates into CASSIPDRIQPQHF.

This chain links TRBV5-1 with TRBJ1-6; 10 positions match TRBD1. Per the germline V gene, CDR1 is SGHRS and CDR2 is YFSETQ. With V trimmed by 4 bases and J by 10 bases, 5 bases remained unmatched. CDR3 length: 14 residues. The CDR3 sequence is CASSQDRGQSPLHF. CDR3 sequence (DNA): TGCGCCAGCAGCCAAGACAGGGGGCAATCACCCCTCCACTTT.

About this clone itself: Mismatch with germline at one junction end may stem from a read error. The gene calls are TRBV11-3 and TRBJ1-2; TRBD1 matches 8 bases. CDR1 is SGHNT and CDR2 is YENEEA in the germline V gene. The CDR3 spans 13 residues. CDR3 DNA sequence: TGTGCCAGCAGCTTAGACTACCGGGACAGGCCTTTCTTC. It specifies CASSLDYRDRPFF. Looking up the rest from reference TRBV11-3 and TRBJ1-2 gives the full variable domain: EAGVVQSPRYKIIEKKQPVAFWCNPISGHNTLYWYLQNLGQGPELLIRYENEEAVDDSQLPKDRFSAERLKGVDSTLKIQPAELGDSAVYLCASSLDYRDRPFFGSGTRLTVV.

V is TRBV21-1 and J is TRBJ1-1. TRBV21-1 is reported as a pseudogene. CDR3 length: 11 residues. CDR3 in DNA: TGTGCCAAACGGGGGAACACTGAAGCTTTCTTT. This encodes CAKRGNTEAFF.

This sequence joins TRBV3-1 (or the pseudogene TRBV3-2) and TRBJ2-2; no definite D call. Per the germline V gene, CDR1 is LGHDT and CDR2 is YNNKEL (reference sequence). The CDR3 is made up of 14 amino acids. Trimming removed 1 base from V and 0 bases from J, with 3 bases in between. The CDR3 DNA reads as TGTGCCAGCAGCCAAGTTCCGAACACCGGGGAGCTGTTTTTT. Translated, it gives CASSQVPNTGELFF.

The chain uses TRBV4-3 and TRBJ1-4, with D hard to call. With 2 bases removed from V and 7 bases from J, the gap between germline ends came to 8 bases. Germline CDR1 and CDR2: LGHNA and YSLEER. This CDR3 has 13 amino acids. CDR3 amino acids: CASSQNDGEKLFF. CDR3 bases: TGCGCCAGCAGCCAAAACGATGGTGAAAAACTGTTTTTT.

This chain uses TRBV25-1 with TRBJ1-1, with TRBD1 matching 11 bases. J was trimmed by 6 bases and V by 6 bases; bases with no gene match: 6. CDR3 length: 14 amino acids. Looked up from germline, CDR1 is MGHDK and CDR2 is SYGVNS. For the CDR3, the DNA is TGTGCCAGCAGGGGACAGGGACAGGGGGCTGAAGCTTTCTTT. As protein: CASRGQGQGAEAFF.

This clone was seen more than once but under ten times. CDR3 sequence reads: CASSPLMSGGAMNEQFF. The CDR3 DNA sequence: TGTGCCAGCAGCCCCCTAATGAGCGGGGGGGCCATGAATGAGCAGTTCTTC. The chain links TRBV3-1 (or the pseudogene TRBV3-2) to TRBJ2-1; 10 nucleotides line up with TRBD2. There are 17 residues in the CDR3. Trimming took 4 bases from V and 7 from J; bases not matched to a gene: 13. Looked up from germline, CDR1 is LGHDT and CDR2 is YNNKEL (reference sequence).

This clone was seen only a few times. The rearrangement uses TRBV12-5 and TRBJ1-6, with 7 positions matching TRBD1. Germline-derived CDR1 and CDR2 are LGHNT and FRNRAP. The CDR3 is 16 amino acids. Losses at the gene ends were 6 bases for V and 8 bases for J; bases not matched to a gene: 13. The CDR3 DNA reads TGTGCTAGTGGCCCAAGCGGTACAGGGGTCTATTCACCCCTCCACTTT. Amino acid sequence: CASGPSGTGVYSPLHF.

This clone was seen a handful of times. J is TRBJ2-7 and V is TRBV6-6, with D maybe TRBD1 (6 bases). Germline CDR1 is MNHNY and CDR2 is SVGAGI (reference sequence). V was clipped by 6 bases and J by 7 bases, with 19 bases between them. This CDR3 is built from 14 residues. CDR3: CASSRTVGLLEQYF. CDR3 in DNA: TGTGCCAGCAGCAGGACAGTGGGATTGTTAGAGCAGTACTTC.

V is TRBV28 and J is TRBJ1-1; D is possibly TRBD1 (6 bases). The germline V gene encodes CDR1 MDHEN and CDR2 SYDVKM. This CDR3 region has 12 residues. V was shortened by 3 bases and J by 4 bases, with 6 bases between the two germline ends. The DNA of the CDR3 is TGTGCCAGCAGTTTCAGGGGCACTGAAGCTTTCTTT. This encodes CASSFRGTEAFF. Full variable domain (remainder filled in from reference TRBV28 and TRBJ1-1): DVKVTQSSRYLVKRTGEKVFLECVQDMDHENMFWYRQDPGLGLRLIYFSYDVKMKEKGDIPEGYSVSREKKERFSLILESASTNQTSMYLCASSFRGTEAFFGQGTRLTVV.

This clone was detected once. This chain uses TRBV3-1 (or the pseudogene TRBV3-2) with TRBJ2-7, with 12 bases matching TRBD1. V lost 4 bases and J lost 6; bases outside the gene matches: 10. The CDR3 totals 16 residues. Per the germline V gene, CDR1 is LGHDT and CDR2 is YNNKEL (reference sequence). CDR3 sequence reads: CASSPRPGQGAIEQYF. CDR3 in DNA: TGTGCCAGCAGCCCAAGACCGGGACAGGGGGCCATCGAGCAGTACTTC.